This is a list of T cell receptor beta chains from one sample in a study of vaccination effects on CD4 cells after COVID-19. Sequenced by immunoSEQ multiplex PCR; TCRdb stores in-frame clones only, minus some. The table lists about 79,000 clones, approximately 74% of them singletons. These TCRs are of unknown antigen specificity. The input for sequencing was CD4+ T cells from PBMCs cultured with HCoV-229E spike peptides, taken before COVID-19 vaccination. These receptors all come from a human donor who received a COVID-19 vaccine. CDR3s include the opening cysteine and the closing phenylalanine or tryptophan. A D gene is named only where the DNA matches it firmly. The size entry is marked missing in some rows and otherwise reads once, few, many or a size class.

d_call: TRBD1
j_call: TRBJ1-3
clone_size: NA
v_call: TRBV3-1/TRBV3-2
cdr3_aa: CASTRTGSGNTIYF
cdr3_nt: TGTGCCAGCACCAGGACAGGCTCTGGAAACACCATATATTTT

d_call: NA
j_call: TRBJ2-3
clone_size: once
v_call: TRBV5-1
cdr3_aa: CASSLGAELTDTQYF
cdr3_nt: TGCGCCAGCAGCTTGGGAGCGGAGTTAACAGATACGCAGTATTTT

d_call: NA
j_call: TRBJ1-2
clone_size: NA
v_call: TRBV4-3
cdr3_aa: CASSWSSGDYGYTF
cdr3_nt: TGCGCCAGCAGCTGGTCGTCAGGAGACTATGGCTACACCTTC

d_call: NA
j_call: TRBJ1-6
clone_size: NA
v_call: TRBV25-1
cdr3_aa: CASKDQGPDNSPLHF
cdr3_nt: TGTGCCAGCAAAGACCAGGGGCCCGATAATTCACCCCTCCACTTT

d_call: NA
j_call: TRBJ1-1
clone_size: NA
v_call: TRBV19
cdr3_aa: CASSIREVRSSAEAFF
cdr3_nt: TGTGCCAGTAGTATCAGGGAAGTTAGGTCAAGTGCTGAAGCTTTCTTT

d_call: TRBD1
j_call: TRBJ1-1
clone_size: NA
v_call: TRBV29-1
cdr3_aa: CSVEGDRDNTEAFF
cdr3_nt: TGCAGCGTTGAAGGAGACAGGGACAACACTGAAGCTTTCTTT

d_call: TRBD1
j_call: TRBJ2-1
clone_size: NA
v_call: TRBV3-1/TRBV3-2
cdr3_aa: CASSPGTGSEYEQFF
cdr3_nt: TGTGCCAGCAGCCCTGGGACAGGGAGTGAGTATGAGCAGTTCTTC

d_call: NA
j_call: TRBJ2-3
clone_size: NA
v_call: TRBV18
cdr3_aa: CASSPYEIDTQYF
cdr3_nt: TGTGCCAGCTCACCGTATGAGATAGATACGCAGTATTTT

d_call: NA
j_call: TRBJ2-4
clone_size: NA
v_call: TRBV6-5
cdr3_aa: CASSYSGGRAKNIQYF
cdr3_nt: TGTGCCAGCAGTTACTCAGGGGGGAGAGCCAAAAACATTCAGTACTTC

d_call: NA
j_call: TRBJ2-5
clone_size: NA
v_call: TRBV18
cdr3_aa: CASSPFRTEETQYF
cdr3_nt: TGTGCCAGCTCACCATTTCGGACAGAAGAGACCCAGTACTTC

d_call: NA
j_call: TRBJ2-2
clone_size: medium-sized
v_call: TRBV19
cdr3_aa: CASSMAGRLSGELFF
cdr3_nt: TGTGCCAGTAGTATGGCCGGACGGCTGTCCGGGGAGCTGTTTTTT

d_call: TRBD2
j_call: TRBJ2-5
clone_size: NA
v_call: TRBV5-1
cdr3_aa: CASSGGTSGETQYF
cdr3_nt: TGCGCCAGCAGCGGTGGGACTAGCGGGGAGACCCAGTACTTC

d_call: NA
j_call: TRBJ2-1
clone_size: NA
v_call: TRBV7-2
cdr3_aa: CASSSTGTLGYNEQFF
cdr3_nt: TGTGCCAGCAGCTCGACCGGGACCTTGGGGTACAATGAGCAGTTCTTC

d_call: TRBD1
j_call: TRBJ2-2
clone_size: NA
v_call: TRBV9
cdr3_aa: CASSVDRGANTGELFF
cdr3_nt: TGTGCCAGCAGCGTAGACAGGGGTGCGAACACCGGGGAGCTGTTTTTT

d_call: NA
j_call: TRBJ1-6
clone_size: few
v_call: TRBV4-2
cdr3_aa: CASSHPVGGNYNSPLHF
cdr3_nt: TGTGCCAGCAGCCATCCAGTCGGGGGAAACTATAATTCACCCCTCCACTTT

d_call: NA
j_call: TRBJ2-2
clone_size: NA
v_call: TRBV30
cdr3_aa: CAWTVGSGELFF
cdr3_nt: TGTGCCTGGACTGTCGGCTCCGGGGAGCTGTTTTTT

d_call: NA
j_call: TRBJ1-4
clone_size: NA
v_call: TRBV4-1
cdr3_aa: CASSQTGRLTNEKLFF
cdr3_nt: TGCGCCAGCAGCCAAACGGGACGTCTAACTAATGAAAAACTGTTTTTT

d_call: NA
j_call: TRBJ1-5
clone_size: NA
v_call: TRBV10-3
cdr3_aa: CAISATNQPQHF
cdr3_nt: TGTGCCATCAGTGCTACTAATCAGCCCCAGCATTTT

d_call: TRBD2
j_call: TRBJ2-5
clone_size: NA
v_call: TRBV15
cdr3_aa: CATSRVSIAGGETQYF
cdr3_nt: TGTGCCACCAGCAGAGTTTCGATAGCGGGGGGAGAGACCCAGTACTTC

d_call: NA
j_call: TRBJ2-5
clone_size: NA
v_call: TRBV10-1
cdr3_aa: CASRASAEDTQYF
cdr3_nt: TGCGCCAGCAGAGCTAGCGCCGAGGATACCCAGTACTTC

d_call: TRBD1
j_call: TRBJ2-1
clone_size: NA
v_call: TRBV6-5
cdr3_aa: CASSFGTDYNEQFF
cdr3_nt: TGTGCCAGCAGTTTTGGGACAGACTACAATGAGCAGTTCTTC

d_call: TRBD1
j_call: TRBJ1-5
clone_size: NA
v_call: TRBV19
cdr3_aa: CASSILQGTSNQPQHF
cdr3_nt: TGTGCCAGTAGTATCTTACAGGGGACGAGCAATCAGCCCCAGCATTTT

d_call: TRBD2
j_call: TRBJ2-2
clone_size: once
v_call: TRBV28
cdr3_aa: CASRETSGQAGGELFF
cdr3_nt: TGTGCCAGCAGGGAGACTAGCGGGCAAGCGGGAGGGGAGCTGTTTTTT

d_call: TRBD2
j_call: TRBJ2-1
clone_size: NA
v_call: TRBV27
cdr3_aa: CASSLALAGSINEQFF
cdr3_nt: TGTGCCAGCAGTTTAGCTCTAGCGGGGTCTATCAATGAGCAGTTCTTC

d_call: TRBD1
j_call: TRBJ2-3
clone_size: NA
v_call: TRBV10-3
cdr3_aa: CASDRGNADTQYF
cdr3_nt: TGTGCCAGCGACAGGGGAAACGCAGATACGCAGTATTTT

d_call: TRBD1
j_call: TRBJ2-2
clone_size: NA
v_call: TRBV18
cdr3_aa: CASSPRQGSNTGELFF
cdr3_nt: TGTGCCAGCTCACCACGACAGGGCTCGAACACCGGGGAGCTGTTTTTT

d_call: NA
j_call: TRBJ1-2
clone_size: NA
v_call: TRBV6-6
cdr3_aa: CASIMGGGYTF
cdr3_nt: TGTGCCAGCATTATGGGTGGCGGCTACACCTTC

d_call: TRBD1
j_call: TRBJ1-6
clone_size: NA
v_call: TRBV4-3
cdr3_aa: CASSQRTGRDNSPLHF
cdr3_nt: TGCGCCAGCAGCCAAAGGACAGGGAGGGATAATTCACCCCTCCACTTT

d_call: TRBD1
j_call: TRBJ1-1
clone_size: few
v_call: TRBV5-4
cdr3_aa: CASSSQTGTGGVEAFF
cdr3_nt: TGTGCCAGCAGCTCTCAGACCGGGACAGGGGGCGTAGAAGCTTTCTTT

d_call: TRBD1
j_call: TRBJ1-3
clone_size: NA
v_call: TRBV2
cdr3_aa: CASSDERDRAGNTIYF
cdr3_nt: TGTGCCAGCAGTGATGAAAGGGACAGGGCTGGAAACACCATATATTTT

d_call: NA
j_call: TRBJ1-1
clone_size: NA
v_call: TRBV3-1/TRBV3-2
cdr3_aa: CASSPLGISQAFF
cdr3_nt: TGTGCCAGCAGCCCATTGGGGATTAGTCAAGCTTTCTTT

d_call: NA
j_call: TRBJ2-1
clone_size: NA
v_call: TRBV7-2
cdr3_aa: CASSKQGGDEQFF
cdr3_nt: TGTGCCAGCAGCAAACAGGGGGGGGATGAGCAGTTCTTC

d_call: NA
j_call: TRBJ2-1
clone_size: NA
v_call: TRBV2
cdr3_aa: CASSVGGRNNEQFF
cdr3_nt: TGTGCCAGCAGTGTAGGGGGTAGGAACAATGAGCAGTTCTTC

d_call: NA
j_call: TRBJ2-3
clone_size: few
v_call: TRBV2
cdr3_aa: CASSDGTDTQYF
cdr3_nt: TGTGCCAGCAGTGACGGGACAGATACGCAGTATTTT

d_call: TRBD1
j_call: TRBJ1-1
clone_size: NA
v_call: TRBV18
cdr3_aa: CASSKDRDTEAFF
cdr3_nt: TGTGCCAGCTCAAAGGACAGGGACACTGAAGCTTTCTTT

d_call: NA
j_call: TRBJ1-5
clone_size: NA
v_call: TRBV27
cdr3_aa: CASRSGYSNQPQHF
cdr3_nt: TGTGCCAGCAGATCCGGATATAGCAATCAGCCCCAGCATTTT

d_call: NA
j_call: TRBJ2-6
clone_size: NA
v_call: TRBV18
cdr3_aa: CASSTGATGANVLTF
cdr3_nt: TGTGCCAGCTCCACGGGGGCTACTGGGGCCAACGTCCTGACTTTC

d_call: TRBD2
j_call: TRBJ2-3
clone_size: NA
v_call: TRBV7-3
cdr3_aa: CASSLNPGLATDTQYF
cdr3_nt: TGTGCCAGCAGCTTAAACCCGGGACTAGCTACAGATACGCAGTATTTT

d_call: NA
j_call: TRBJ1-5
clone_size: NA
v_call: TRBV24-1
cdr3_aa: CATSDLADNQPQHF
cdr3_nt: TGTGCCACCAGTGATTTAGCAGATAATCAGCCCCAGCATTTT

d_call: NA
j_call: TRBJ2-1
clone_size: NA
v_call: TRBV11-2
cdr3_aa: CASSLVGASDEQFF
cdr3_nt: TGTGCCAGCAGCTTAGTAGGGGCCAGCGATGAGCAGTTCTTC